The rows below give T cell receptor beta chains drawn from one sample of a study of cytomegalovirus exposure and HLA in healthy donors. Sequenced by immunoSEQ multiplex PCR; TCRdb stores in-frame clones only, minus some. This table has 100,000 to 150,000 clones, approximately 82% appearing once. The sequenced sample consisted of PBMCs. The origin of the receptors is a woman between 18 and 30 years old in good health and CMV-seropositive. CDR3s include the opening cysteine and the closing phenylalanine or tryptophan. A D gene is named only where the DNA matches it firmly. For some rows the clone size is stated as once, few or many, or as a class when expanded; others skip it.

clone_size j_call d_call v_call cdr3_nt cdr3_aa
NA TRBJ1-6 NA TRBV15 TGTGCCACCAGCGAAGAAGGGGATGATTCACCCCTCCACTTT CATSEEGDDSPLHF
few TRBJ2-7 NA TRBV7-9 TGTTCCAGCAGCTTAGGTTTCGGGGGAAGCTACGAGCAGTACTTC CSSSLGFGGSYEQYF
NA TRBJ2-2 TRBD1 TRBV15 TGTGCCACCAGCAGGGAATACAGGGGAAACACCGGGGAGCTGTTTTTT CATSREYRGNTGELFF
NA TRBJ1-1 TRBD1 TRBV6-6 TGTGCCAGCACCCTACAGGGGACGGACACTGAAGCTTTCTTT CASTLQGTDTEAFF
NA TRBJ2-1 TRBD1 TRBV5-4 TGTGCCAGCAGCTTGGACAGGGGGAATTACAATGAGCAGTTCTTC CASSLDRGNYNEQFF
NA TRBJ1-5 NA TRBV19 TGTGCCAGTAGTATGGGGACAATACATAGACCCCAGCATTTT CASSMGTIHRPQHF
NA TRBJ2-3 TRBD2 TRBV29-1 TGCAGCGTTGAACTAGCGGGGCCCACAGATACGCAGTATTTT CSVELAGPTDTQYF
NA TRBJ2-1 TRBD2 TRBV5-1 TGCGCCAGCAGCTTATTACCGGGACTAGCGGGGGAGGGTGAGCAGTTCTTC CASSLLPGLAGEGEQFF
NA TRBJ2-1 TRBD2 TRBV19 TGTGCCAGTAGTAGCGGGGGGGCTATCAATGAGCAGTTCTTC CASSSGGAINEQFF
NA TRBJ2-2 TRBD1 TRBV25-1 TGTGCCAGCAGTGAGAAGACAGGGGCGGAGGAGCTGTTTTTT CASSEKTGAEELFF
NA TRBJ1-2 TRBD1 TRBV15 TGTGCCACCAGAACGGGACAGGGGAGATATGGCTACACCTTC CATRTGQGRYGYTF
NA TRBJ1-4 NA TRBV30 TGTGCCTGGAACTGGCAGAAGCGTGAAAAACTGTTTTTT CAWNWQKREKLFF
NA TRBJ2-7 TRBD1 TRBV27 TGTGCCAGCACCCCCGGGACAGGGGAAATTTACGAGCAGTACTTC CASTPGTGEIYEQYF
NA TRBJ2-5 NA TRBV10-3 TGTGCCATCAGTGGGGGACAACAAGAGACCCAGTACTTC CAISGGQQETQYF
NA TRBJ2-3 NA TRBV9 TGTGCCAGCAGCGTAGAGGTGGCCTCCGGGGATACGCAGTATTTT CASSVEVASGDTQYF
NA TRBJ2-5 TRBD2 TRBV30 TGTGCCTGGAGTTCGTTAGCGGGGGCTCTTGTAGGGACCCAGTACTTC CAWSSLAGALVGTQYF